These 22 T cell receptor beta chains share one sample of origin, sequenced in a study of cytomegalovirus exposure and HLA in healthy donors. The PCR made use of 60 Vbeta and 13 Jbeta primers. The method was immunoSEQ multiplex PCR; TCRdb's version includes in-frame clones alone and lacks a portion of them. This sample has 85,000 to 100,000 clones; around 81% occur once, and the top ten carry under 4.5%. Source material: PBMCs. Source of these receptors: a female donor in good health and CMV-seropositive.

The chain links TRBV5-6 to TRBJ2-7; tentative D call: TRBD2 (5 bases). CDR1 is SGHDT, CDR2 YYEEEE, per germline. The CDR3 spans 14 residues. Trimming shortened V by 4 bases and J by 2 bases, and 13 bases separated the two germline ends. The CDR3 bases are TGTGCCAGCAGCCTCTGGGGAGAAACCTACGAGCAGTACTTC. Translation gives CASSLWGETYEQYF.

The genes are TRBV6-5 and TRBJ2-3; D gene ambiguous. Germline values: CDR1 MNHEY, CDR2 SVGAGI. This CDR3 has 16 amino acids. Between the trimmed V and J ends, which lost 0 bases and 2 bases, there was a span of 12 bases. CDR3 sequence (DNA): TGTGCCAGCAGTTACTCGTACCCGACATCCACAGATACGCAGTATTTT. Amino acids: CASSYSYPTSTDTQYF.

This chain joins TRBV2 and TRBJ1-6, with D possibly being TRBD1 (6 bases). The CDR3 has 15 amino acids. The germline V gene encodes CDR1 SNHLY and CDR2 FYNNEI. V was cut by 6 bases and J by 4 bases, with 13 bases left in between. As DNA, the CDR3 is TGTGCCAGCAGCACATCCACAGGGTATAATTCACCCCTCCACTTT. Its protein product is CASSTSTGYNSPLHF.

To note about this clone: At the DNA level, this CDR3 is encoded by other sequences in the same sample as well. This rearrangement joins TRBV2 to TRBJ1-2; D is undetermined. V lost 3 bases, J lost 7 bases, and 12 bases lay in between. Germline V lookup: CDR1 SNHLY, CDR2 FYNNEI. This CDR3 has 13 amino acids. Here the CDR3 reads CASSEVQAGGYTF. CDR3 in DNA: TGTGCCAGCAGTGAGGTGCAGGCGGGTGGCTACACCTTC.

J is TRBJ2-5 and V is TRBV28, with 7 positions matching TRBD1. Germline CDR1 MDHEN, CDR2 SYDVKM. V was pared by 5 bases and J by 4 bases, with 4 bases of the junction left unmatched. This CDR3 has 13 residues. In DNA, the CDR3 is TGTGCCAGCAGTCCAGGGGGTGGAGAGACCCAGTACTTC. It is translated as CASSPGGGETQYF. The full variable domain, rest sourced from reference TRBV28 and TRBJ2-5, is DVKVTQSSRYLVKRTGEKVFLECVQDMDHENMFWYRQDPGLGLRLIYFSYDVKMKEKGDIPEGYSVSREKKERFSLILESASTNQTSMYLCASSPGGGETQYFGPGTRLLVL.

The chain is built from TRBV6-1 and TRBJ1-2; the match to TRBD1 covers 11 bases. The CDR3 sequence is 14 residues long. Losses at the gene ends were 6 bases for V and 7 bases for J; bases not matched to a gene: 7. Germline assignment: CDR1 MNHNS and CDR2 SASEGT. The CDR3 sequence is CASSFRDRGGGYTF. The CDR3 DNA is TGTGCCAGCAGCTTCCGGGACAGGGGGGGTGGCTACACCTTC.

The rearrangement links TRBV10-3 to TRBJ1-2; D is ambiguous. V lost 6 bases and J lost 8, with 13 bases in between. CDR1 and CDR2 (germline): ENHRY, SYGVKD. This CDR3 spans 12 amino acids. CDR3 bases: TGTGCCATCAGGGTCCTGCGGGGAGGCTACACCTTC. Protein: CAIRVLRGGYTF.

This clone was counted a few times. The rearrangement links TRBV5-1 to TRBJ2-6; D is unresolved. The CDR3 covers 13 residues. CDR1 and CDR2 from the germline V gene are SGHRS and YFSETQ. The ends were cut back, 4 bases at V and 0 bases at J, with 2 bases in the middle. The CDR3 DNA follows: TGCGCCAGCAGCCTCTCTGGGGCCAACGTCCTGACTTTC. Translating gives CASSLSGANVLTF.

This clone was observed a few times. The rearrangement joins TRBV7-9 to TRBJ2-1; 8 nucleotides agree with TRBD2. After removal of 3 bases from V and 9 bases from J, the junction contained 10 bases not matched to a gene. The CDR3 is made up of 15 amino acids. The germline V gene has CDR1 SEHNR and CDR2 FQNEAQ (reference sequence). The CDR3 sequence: CASSLTIAGWGEQFF. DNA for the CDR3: TGTGCCAGCAGCTTGACCATAGCGGGATGGGGTGAGCAGTTCTTC.

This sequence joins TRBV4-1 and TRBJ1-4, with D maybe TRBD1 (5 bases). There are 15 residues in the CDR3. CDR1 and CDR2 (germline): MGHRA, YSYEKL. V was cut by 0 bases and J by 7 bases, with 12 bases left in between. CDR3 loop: CASSQEWQGGEKLFF. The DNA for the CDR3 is TGCGCCAGCAGCCAAGAGTGGCAGGGAGGTGAAAAACTGTTTTTT.

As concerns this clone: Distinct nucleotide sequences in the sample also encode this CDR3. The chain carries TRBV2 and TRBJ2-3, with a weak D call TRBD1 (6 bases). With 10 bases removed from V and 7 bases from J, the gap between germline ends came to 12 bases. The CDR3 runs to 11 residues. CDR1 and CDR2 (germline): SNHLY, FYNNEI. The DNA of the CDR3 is TGTGCCACGATGGACAGATATACGCAGTATTTT. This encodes CATMDRYTQYF. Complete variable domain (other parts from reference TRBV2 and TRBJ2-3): EPEVTQTPSHQVTQMGQEVILRCVPISNHLYFYWYRQILGQKVEFLVSFYNNEISEKSEIFDDQFSVERPDGSNFTLKIRSTKLEDSAMYFCATMDRYTQYFGPGTRLTVL.

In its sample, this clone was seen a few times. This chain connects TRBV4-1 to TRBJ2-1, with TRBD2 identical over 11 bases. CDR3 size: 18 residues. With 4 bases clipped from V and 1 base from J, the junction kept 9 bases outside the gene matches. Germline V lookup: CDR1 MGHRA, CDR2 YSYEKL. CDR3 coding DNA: TGCGCCAGCAGCCCTCTAGCGGGAGGAGGCAAGTCCTACAATGAGCAGTTCTTC. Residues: CASSPLAGGGKSYNEQFF.

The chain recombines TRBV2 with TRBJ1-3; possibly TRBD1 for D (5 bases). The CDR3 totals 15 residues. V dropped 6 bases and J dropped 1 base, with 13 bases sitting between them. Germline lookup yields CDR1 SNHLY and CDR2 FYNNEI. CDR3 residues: CASRGLRVSGNTIYF. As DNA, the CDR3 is TGTGCCAGCAGGGGGCTTCGGGTTTCTGGAAACACCATATATTTT.

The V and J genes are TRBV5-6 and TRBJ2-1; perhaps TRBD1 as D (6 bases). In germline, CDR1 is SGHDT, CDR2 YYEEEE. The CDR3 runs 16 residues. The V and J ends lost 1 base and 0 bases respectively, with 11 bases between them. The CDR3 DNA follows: TGTGCCAGCAGCTTGACGAGGGGGAGCTCCTACAATGAGCAGTTCTTC. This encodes CASSLTRGSSYNEQFF. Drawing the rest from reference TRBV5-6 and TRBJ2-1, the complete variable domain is DAGVTQSPTHLIKTRGQQVTLRCSPKSGHDTVSWYQQALGQGPQFIFQYYEEEERQRGNFPDRFSGHQFPNYSSELNVNALLLGDSALYLCASSLTRGSSYNEQFFGPGTRLTVL.

The CDR3 loop is CSVDLGRASRGYTF. The CDR3 DNA is TGCAGCGTTGATTTGGGCAGGGCCTCTCGTGGCTACACCTTC. The V call is TRBV29-1, the J call TRBJ1-2; maybe TRBD1 (5 bases). V was trimmed by 3 bases and J by 7 bases, leaving 18 bases between them. The CDR3 contains 14 residues. Germline V CDR1 and CDR2: SQVTM, ANQGSEA.

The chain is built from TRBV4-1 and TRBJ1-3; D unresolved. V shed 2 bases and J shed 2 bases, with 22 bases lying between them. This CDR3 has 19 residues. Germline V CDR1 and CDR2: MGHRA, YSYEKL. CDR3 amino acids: CASSQLVPGPSVAGNTIYF. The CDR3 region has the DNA TGCGCCAGCAGCCAATTAGTCCCCGGTCCCTCGGTTGCTGGAAACACCATATATTTT.

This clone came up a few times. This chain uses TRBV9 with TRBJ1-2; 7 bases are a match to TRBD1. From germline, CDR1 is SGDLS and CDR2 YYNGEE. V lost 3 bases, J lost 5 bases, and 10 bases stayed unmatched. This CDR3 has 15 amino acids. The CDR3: CASSAGRTGGYGYTF. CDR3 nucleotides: TGTGCCAGCAGCGCCGGCAGGACAGGCGGGTATGGCTACACCTTC.

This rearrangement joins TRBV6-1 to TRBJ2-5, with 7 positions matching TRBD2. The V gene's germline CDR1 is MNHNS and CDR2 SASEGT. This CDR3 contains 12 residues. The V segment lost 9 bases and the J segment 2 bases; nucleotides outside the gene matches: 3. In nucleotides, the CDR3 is TGTGCCAGGGGAGGGCCTCAAGAGACCCAGTACTTC. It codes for CARGGPQETQYF.

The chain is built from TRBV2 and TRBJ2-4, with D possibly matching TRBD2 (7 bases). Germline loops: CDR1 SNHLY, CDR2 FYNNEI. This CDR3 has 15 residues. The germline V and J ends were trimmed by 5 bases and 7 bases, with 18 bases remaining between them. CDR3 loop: CASSSRGAGRNIQYF. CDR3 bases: TGTGCCAGCAGTTCCCGGGGGGCCGGTAGGAACATTCAGTACTTC.

CDR3 residues: CASSPRQGADTQYF. The CDR3 DNA reads TGTGCCAGCAGCCCTAGACAGGGAGCGGATACGCAGTATTTT. The V and J genes are TRBV11-2 and TRBJ2-3; 7 positions match TRBD1. Looked up from germline, CDR1 is SGHAT and CDR2 is FQNNGV. Trimming at V came to 5 bases and at J to 6 bases, leaving 8 bases not matched to a gene. The CDR3 sequence is 14 residues long.

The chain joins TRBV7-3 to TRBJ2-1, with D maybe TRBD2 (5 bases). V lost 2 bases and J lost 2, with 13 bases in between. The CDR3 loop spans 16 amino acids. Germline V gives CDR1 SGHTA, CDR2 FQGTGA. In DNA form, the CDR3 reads TGTGCCAGCAGCTTAGGACGCGCGGGCCCCTACAATGAGCAGTTCTTC. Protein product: CASSLGRAGPYNEQFF.

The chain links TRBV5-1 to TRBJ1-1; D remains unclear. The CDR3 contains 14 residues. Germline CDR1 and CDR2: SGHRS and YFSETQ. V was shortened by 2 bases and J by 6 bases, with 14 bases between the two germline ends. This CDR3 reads CASSFSYPRSEAFF. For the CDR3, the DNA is TGCGCCAGCAGCTTTTCCTACCCTCGCTCTGAAGCTTTCTTT. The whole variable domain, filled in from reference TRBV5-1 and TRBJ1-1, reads KAGVTQTPRYLIKTRGQQVTLSCSPISGHRSVSWYQQTPGQGLQFLFEYFSETQRNKGNFPGRFSGRQFSNSRSEMNVSTLELGDSALYLCASSFSYPRSEAFFGQGTRLTVV.